Described below is a single T cell receptor (beta chain) sequence and its context. CDR3 size: 14 residues. Trimming took off 5 bases at V and 6 bases at J, with 17 bases between the two ends. The germline CDR1 and CDR2 sequences are SGHTA and FQGNSA. The data originate from a study of blood T cell repertoires in COVID-19. At the level of the study: Sources were T cells, B-cell-depleted T cells, or PBMCs; the material itself was cDNA or gDNA.

Participants' reported clinical history set cohort assignment. Before being deemed recovered, Cohort 3 donors had two negative PCRs, clearance, or symptom resolution. Profiled with immunoSEQ multiplex PCR; TCRdb holds only in-frame clones, not every one. Among roughly 520,000 clones listed, approximately 90% were seen once. Source material: PBMCs or T cells enriched from blood (not recorded which). The receptor's source is a woman aged 40 to 50 who had recovered from COVID-19. The V and J genes are TRBV7-2 and TRBJ2-7; D is ambiguous. CDR3 residues: CASSLLRTQAEQYF. CDR3 nucleotide sequence: TGTGCCAGCAGCCTGCTAAGAACTCAAGCCGAGCAGTACTTC.